The source of this TCR beta chain is a study of cytomegalovirus exposure and HLA in healthy donors. Overall study results and limits: Data from an earlier analysis indicated that most TCR beta V segments were productive either about 87% or about 30% of the time. Both high specificity and high sensitivity reportedly marked the classifier's diagnosis of cytomegalovirus status. TCR beta V- and J-gene trimming was later associated with a missense DCLRE1C variant.

Healthy individuals who donated bone marrow served as the donors. V dropped 0 bases and J dropped 4; count of bases not matched to a gene: 7. The CDR3 runs 17 residues. Germline V gives CDR1 SGHKS, CDR2 YYEKEE (reference sequence). The PCR was carried out with 60 Vbeta primers and 13 Jbeta primers. TCRdb's table, derived via immunoSEQ multiplex PCR, lists solely in-frame clones and lacks some. Among under 200,000 clones listed, 75% to 85% were seen once. This clone was seen a few times. Its target is unknown. This receptor was obtained from a male donor in good health and CMV-seropositive. Sequencing input: PBMCs. This sequence joins TRBV5-5 and TRBJ2-5, with 12 bases identical to TRBD2. This chain's CDR3 is CASSLVLAGGSRETQYF. The CDR3 DNA reads TGTGCCAGCAGCTTGGTACTAGCGGGGGGCAGTCGAGAGACCCAGTACTTC.